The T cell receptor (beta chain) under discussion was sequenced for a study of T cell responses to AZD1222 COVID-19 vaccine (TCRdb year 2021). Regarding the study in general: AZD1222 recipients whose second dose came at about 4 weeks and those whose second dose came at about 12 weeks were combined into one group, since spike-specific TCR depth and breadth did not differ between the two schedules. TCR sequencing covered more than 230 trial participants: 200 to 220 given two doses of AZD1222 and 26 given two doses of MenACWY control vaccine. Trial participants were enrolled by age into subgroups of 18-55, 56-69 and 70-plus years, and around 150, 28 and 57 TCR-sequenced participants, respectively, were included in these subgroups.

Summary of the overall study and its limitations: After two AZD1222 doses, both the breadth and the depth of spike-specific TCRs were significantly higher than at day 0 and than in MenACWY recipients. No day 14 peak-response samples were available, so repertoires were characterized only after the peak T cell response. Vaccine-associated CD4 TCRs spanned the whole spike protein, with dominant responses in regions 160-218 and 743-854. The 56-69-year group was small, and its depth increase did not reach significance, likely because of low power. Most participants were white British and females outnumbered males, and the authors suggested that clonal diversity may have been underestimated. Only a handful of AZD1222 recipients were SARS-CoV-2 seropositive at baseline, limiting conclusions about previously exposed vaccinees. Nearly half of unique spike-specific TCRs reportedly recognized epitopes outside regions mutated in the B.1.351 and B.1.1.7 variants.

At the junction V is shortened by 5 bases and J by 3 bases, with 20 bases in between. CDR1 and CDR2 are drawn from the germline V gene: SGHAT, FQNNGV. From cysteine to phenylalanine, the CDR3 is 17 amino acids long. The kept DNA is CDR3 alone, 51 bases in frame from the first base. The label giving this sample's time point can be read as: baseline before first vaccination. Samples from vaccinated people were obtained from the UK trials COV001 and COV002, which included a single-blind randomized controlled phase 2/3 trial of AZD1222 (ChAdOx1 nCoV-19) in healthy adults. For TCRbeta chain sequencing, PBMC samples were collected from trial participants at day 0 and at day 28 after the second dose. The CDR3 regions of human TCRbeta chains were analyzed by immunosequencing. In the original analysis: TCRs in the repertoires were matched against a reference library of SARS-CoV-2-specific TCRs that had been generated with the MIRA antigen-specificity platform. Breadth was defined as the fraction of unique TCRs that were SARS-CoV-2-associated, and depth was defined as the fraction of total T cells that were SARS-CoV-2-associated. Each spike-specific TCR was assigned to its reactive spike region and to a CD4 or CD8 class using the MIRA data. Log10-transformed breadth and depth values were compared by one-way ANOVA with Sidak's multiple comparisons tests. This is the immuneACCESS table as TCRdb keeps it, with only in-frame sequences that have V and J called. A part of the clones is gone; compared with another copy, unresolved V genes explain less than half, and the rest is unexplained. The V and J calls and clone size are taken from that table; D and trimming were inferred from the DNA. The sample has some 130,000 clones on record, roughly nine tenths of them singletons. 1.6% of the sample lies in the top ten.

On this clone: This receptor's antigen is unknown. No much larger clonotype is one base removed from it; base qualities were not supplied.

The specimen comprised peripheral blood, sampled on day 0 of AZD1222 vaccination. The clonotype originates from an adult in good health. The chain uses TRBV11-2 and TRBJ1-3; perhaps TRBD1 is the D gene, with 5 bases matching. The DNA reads TGTGCCAGCAGCCCACGGGCTCAAGGGGCCGGTGGAAACACCATATATTTT. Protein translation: CASSPRAQGAGGNTIYF. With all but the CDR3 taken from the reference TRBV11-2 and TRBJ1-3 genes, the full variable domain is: EAGVAQSPRYKIIEKRQSVAFWCNPISGHATLYWYQQILGQGPKLLIQFQNNGVVDDSQLPKDRFSAERLKGVDSTLKIQPAKLEDSAVYLCASSPRAQGAGGNTIYFGEGSWLTVV.